The 27 T cell receptor beta chains below come from one sample, sequenced in a study of OX40 agonist ivuxolimab in advanced cancers. Sequencing was performed with immunoSEQ multiplex PCR; in TCRdb, only in-frame clones are kept and a portion is missing. The sample carries under 85,000 clones, 85% to 90% recorded once. This specimen was CD4+ or CD8+ T cells sorted from blood, taken in a trial of the OX40 agonist ivuxolimab. These receptors came from an adult with an advanced solid tumor such as melanoma, head and neck, liver or kidney cancer.

The CDR3 loop reads CASSLAEGTGPQHF. In nucleotides, the CDR3 is TGTGCCAGCAGCTTAGCGGAGGGTACCGGGCCCCAGCATTTT. The chain uses TRBV7-2 and TRBJ1-5; D gene ambiguous. Trimming pared 0 bases from V and 9 bases from J, leaving 12 bases between. The CDR3 is 14 amino acids. Germline CDR1 SGHTA, CDR2 FQGNSA.

This sequence joins TRBV5-1 and TRBJ1-1; D is possibly TRBD1 (6 bases). Trimming took off 0 bases at V and 2 bases at J, with 17 bases between the two ends. The CDR3 has 17 amino acids. Per germline, CDR1 SGHRS and CDR2 YFSETQ. In DNA form, the CDR3 reads TGCGCCAGCAGCTTGGGGGCAGGGGCCTCACTCAACACTGAAGCTTTCTTT. As protein: CASSLGAGASLNTEAFF.

The CDR3 DNA reads TGTGCCAGCAGTTTCAGGGAGGACTATGGCTACACCTTC. Protein: CASSFREDYGYTF. This chain connects TRBV28 to TRBJ1-2; possibly TRBD1 for D (5 bases). Germline CDR1 and CDR2: MDHEN and SYDVKM. Trimming pared 3 bases from V and 3 bases from J, leaving 8 bases between. CDR3 length equals 13 residues.

The chain has TRBV7-9 and TRBJ2-1; 10 nucleotides line up with TRBD2. The CDR3 spans 15 residues. V lost 5 bases, J lost 4 bases, and 5 bases stayed unmatched. CDR1 and CDR2 (germline): SEHNR, FQNEAQ (reference sequence). The CDR3: CASSPQAGGYNEQFF. Here the CDR3 DNA reads TGTGCCAGCAGCCCCCAAGCGGGGGGGTACAATGAGCAGTTCTTC.

V usage is TRBV27 and J usage is TRBJ2-7, with a weak D call TRBD1 (6 bases). Trimming took 4 bases from V and 4 from J, leaving 14 bases between them. Germline V gives CDR1 MNHEY, CDR2 SMNVEV (reference sequence). This CDR3 spans 14 amino acids. The CDR3 DNA is TGTGCCAGCAGTTCCCTTCCTACAGGGTACGAGCAGTACGTC. It codes for CASSSLPTGYEQYV.

This chain connects TRBV7-6 to TRBJ2-3, with 7 bases identical to TRBD1. This CDR3 is 13 amino acids long. V lost 5 bases to trimming and J lost 6 bases; unmatched junction nucleotides: 5. Germline CDR1 is SGHVS and CDR2 is FNYEAQ. CDR3 DNA sequence: TGTGCCAGCAGCCCGGACAGGTTGGATACGCAGTATTTT. Residues: CASSPDRLDTQYF.

V and J are TRBV30 and TRBJ1-1; the D is unclear. Germline CDR1 and CDR2: GTSNPN and SVGIG (reference sequence). The CDR3 contains 14 residues. V lost 7 bases and J 1 base, leaving 16 bases between the germline ends. CDR3 amino acids: CAYSPLIPNTEAFF. For the CDR3, the DNA is TGTGCCTACAGTCCCCTCATACCGAACACTGAAGCTTTCTTT.

This clone was recorded only once. Other DNA sequences of this sample code for an identical CDR3. The chain recombines TRBV18 with TRBJ1-2; 7 bases map to TRBD1. CDR1 is KGHSH and CDR2 is LQKENI in the germline V gene. J was trimmed by 8 bases and V by 3 bases; bases with no gene match: 3. This CDR3 spans 12 amino acids. CDR3 amino acids: CASSPQGGGYTF. The CDR3 DNA sequence: TGTGCCAGCTCACCCCAGGGGGGAGGCTACACCTTC.

This clone came up once. The chain is built from TRBV4-1 and TRBJ2-6; a weak D match, TRBD1 (5 bases). Trimming cost V 1 base and J 1 base, with 20 bases left between them. The V gene's germline CDR1 is MGHRA and CDR2 YSYEKL. The CDR3 has 20 amino acids. CDR3 coding DNA: TGCGCCAGCAGCCAAGGTGATCCCAGGGTTGCTTTATCTGGGGCCAACGTCCTGACTTTC. It codes for CASSQGDPRVALSGANVLTF.

V is TRBV18 and J is TRBJ2-1; TRBD1 agrees at 12 bases. V gave up 6 bases and J gave up 6 bases; unmatched junction bases: 9. Germline V gene lookup returns CDR1 KGHSH and CDR2 LQKENI. The CDR3 totals 16 residues. CDR3 sequence (DNA): TGTGCCAGCTCCCCAGCCGGGACAGGGGGCTTCAATGAGCAGTTCTTC. This gives the protein CASSPAGTGGFNEQFF.

This chain joins TRBV7-9 and TRBJ2-2; 9 nucleotides match TRBD1. CDR1 SEHNR and CDR2 FQNEAQ come from the germline V gene (reference sequence). This CDR3 has 15 amino acids. V was pared by 5 bases and J by 4 bases, with 5 bases of the junction left unmatched. CDR3 region: CASSTPGQGTGELFF. The CDR3 DNA follows: TGTGCCAGCAGCACTCCGGGACAGGGCACCGGGGAGCTGTTTTTT.

The rearrangement uses TRBV6-5 and TRBJ2-7, with 10 bases identical to TRBD1. Per the germline V gene, CDR1 is MNHEY and CDR2 is SVGAGI. This CDR3 region has 13 residues. The V gene end was trimmed by 5 bases and the J gene end by 5 bases; junction bases not matched to a gene: 3. CDR3 region: CASSLDRGHEQYF. In nucleotides, the CDR3 is TGTGCCAGCAGTCTTGACAGGGGGCACGAGCAGTACTTC.

The J gene is TRBJ1-2, the V gene TRBV7-2; possible D gene TRBD1, 5 bases. The CDR3 is 14 amino acids. V was shortened by 1 base and J by 0 bases, with 6 bases between the two germline ends. Per germline, CDR1 SGHTA and CDR2 FQGNSA. The CDR3 DNA sequence: TGTGCCAGCAGCTTAGACAGGACTAACTATGGCTACACCTTC. Translation: CASSLDRTNYGYTF. The entire variable domain, with the rest obtained from reference TRBV7-2 and TRBJ1-2, is as follows: GAGVSQSPSNKVTEKGKDVELRCDPISGHTALYWYRQSLGQGLEFLIYFQGNSAPDKSGLPSDRFSAERTGGSVSTLTIQRTQQEDSAVYLCASSLDRTNYGYTFGSGTRLTVV.

This chain connects TRBV28 to TRBJ2-6; D is ambiguous. The V and J ends lost 6 bases and 4 bases respectively, with 13 bases between them. CDR1 is MDHEN, CDR2 SYDVKM, per germline. The length of the CDR3 is 15 residues. This CDR3 is CASRPASVGANVLTF. The CDR3 DNA reads TGTGCCAGCAGACCGGCTAGTGTCGGGGCCAACGTCCTGACTTTC.

The chain uses TRBV2 and TRBJ2-7, with TRBD1 as a possible D gene (8 bases). CDR1 and CDR2 from the germline V gene are SNHLY and FYNNEI. Trimming shortened V by 5 bases and J by 3 bases, and 14 bases separated the two germline ends. The CDR3 extends over 14 amino acids. Here the CDR3 reads CASSKNRGGYEQYV. The CDR3 DNA reads TGTGCCAGCAGTAAAAACAGGGGGGGCTACGAGCAGTACGTC.

This clone has just one count. The rearrangement uses TRBV19 and TRBJ2-6; 8 bases align to TRBD1. The germline V gene encodes CDR1 LNHDA and CDR2 SQIVND (reference sequence). The ends lost 10 bases at V and 2 bases at J; junction bases unmatched: 7. The CDR3 has 15 amino acids. The CDR3 loop is CATTRTGTGANVLTF. In DNA, the CDR3 is TGTGCCACTACAAGGACAGGGACTGGGGCCAACGTCCTGACTTTC.

The chain has TRBV7-3 and TRBJ2-5; no reliable D call. The CDR3 contains 15 residues. The V end was cut by 2 bases, the J end by 5 bases, with 15 bases between. The germline gives CDR1 SGHTA, CDR2 FQGTGA. The CDR3 protein is CASSLGLVGKETQYF. CDR3 DNA: TGTGCCAGCAGCTTAGGGCTAGTGGGCAAGGAGACCCAGTACTTC. The variable domain in full, with the rest retrieved from reference TRBV7-3 and TRBJ2-5, is GAGVSQTPSNKVTEKGKYVELRCDPISGHTALYWYRQSLGQGPEFLIYFQGTGAADDSGLPNDRFFAVRPEGSVSTLKIQRTERGDSAVYLCASSLGLVGKETQYFGPGTRLLVL.

The CDR3 nucleotides read TGTGCCAGCAGTTTATCCCAGGCAGGTTATGGCTACACCTTC. Translation: CASSLSQAGYGYTF. This chain joins TRBV28 and TRBJ1-2, with D hard to call. This CDR3 comprises 14 residues. V lost 1 base and J 5 bases, leaving 11 bases between the germline ends. CDR1 and CDR2 from the germline V gene are MDHEN and SYDVKM.

The genes are TRBV10-3 and TRBJ2-7; possibly TRBD1 for D (5 bases). V lost 2 bases and J 3 bases, leaving 8 bases between the germline ends. CDR1 is ENHRY, CDR2 SYGVKD, per germline. This CDR3 is 13 amino acids long. This CDR3 is CAISERQFYEQYF. The CDR3 DNA reads TGTGCCATCAGTGAGAGACAGTTCTACGAGCAGTACTTC.

The chain combines TRBV15 with TRBJ1-1; no clear D. Germline V gene data show CDR1 as LNHNV and CDR2 as YYDKDF (reference sequence). The CDR3 totals 13 residues. Trimming cost V 4 bases and J 6 bases, with 12 bases left between them. As DNA, the CDR3 is TGTGCCACCAGCACCCCAAAGGGAGCTGAAGCTTTCTTT. It encodes CATSTPKGAEAFF.

V and J are TRBV6-6 and TRBJ1-2; possibly TRBD1 for D (6 bases). In germline, CDR1 is MNHNY, CDR2 SVGAGI (reference sequence). Trimming took off 6 bases at V and 4 bases at J, with 15 bases between the two ends. CDR3 length equals 14 residues. This CDR3 reads CASSPSTGGYGYTF. CDR3 sequence (DNA): TGTGCCAGCAGCCCTTCGACAGGTGGCTATGGCTACACCTTC.

This chain links TRBV2 with TRBJ1-1; 8 bases map to TRBD1. Per the germline V gene, CDR1 is SNHLY and CDR2 is FYNNEI. The CDR3 is made up of 15 amino acids. The junction had 7 bases not matched to a gene; V was cut back by 6 bases and J by 1 base. DNA of the CDR3: TGTGCCAGCAGGTCCCAGGGGGCGAGGAACACTGAAGCTTTCTTT. It specifies CASRSQGARNTEAFF.

The V gene is TRBV7-2, the J gene TRBJ2-5; D is unclear. The CDR3 is made up of 13 amino acids. Germline lookup yields CDR1 SGHTA and CDR2 FQGNSA. V was trimmed by 5 bases and J by 5 bases, leaving 12 bases between them. As DNA, the CDR3 is TGTGCCAGCAGCCGCATAGGGCGGGAGACCCAGTACTTC. Translating it yields CASSRIGRETQYF.

J is TRBJ1-5 and V is TRBV2, with a tentative D call TRBD1 (6 bases). CDR1 SNHLY and CDR2 FYNNEI come from the germline V gene. Trimming removed 4 bases from V and 5 bases from J, with 12 bases in between. The CDR3 is 14 amino acids. The CDR3 bases are TGTGCCAGCAGTGGCAGAGGGGGACATCAGCCCCAGCATTTT. This gives the protein CASSGRGGHQPQHF.

This chain uses TRBV4-3 with TRBJ1-4; D is unclear. The CDR3 is made up of 16 amino acids. Germline CDR1 reads LGHNA; CDR2 reads YSLEER. V was pared by 0 bases and J by 1 base, with 9 bases between. The chain's CDR3 is CASSQERILTNEKLFF. The DNA for the CDR3 is TGCGCCAGCAGCCAAGAGAGGATACTAACTAATGAAAAACTGTTTTTT.

The rearrangement links TRBV18 to TRBJ2-2; a possible D gene is TRBD2 (5 bases). CDR1 and CDR2 (germline): KGHSH, LQKENI. V was shortened by 8 bases and J by 0 bases, with 13 bases between the two germline ends. The CDR3 is 15 residues long. The CDR3 nucleotides read TGTGCCAGCAACGGGAAGGGTTCGAACACCGGGGAGCTGTTTTTT. This gives the protein CASNGKGSNTGELFF. The full variable domain, its missing parts supplied by reference TRBV18 and TRBJ2-2, is NAGVMQNPRHLVRRRGQEARLRCSPMKGHSHVYWYRQLPEEGLKFMVYLQKENIIDESGMPKERFSAEFPKEGPSILRIQQVVRGDSAAYFCASNGKGSNTGELFFGEGSRLTVL.

The chain couples TRBV7-2 to TRBJ2-5; 11 nucleotides match TRBD1. This CDR3 has 17 amino acids. In germline, CDR1 is SGHTA, CDR2 FQGNSA. Trimming removed 5 bases from V and 2 bases from J; junction bases left unmatched: 10. The CDR3 nucleotides read TGTGCCAGCAGCCCCTTCCCGGGACAGGGGGTTCAAGAGACCCAGTACTTC. Protein product: CASSPFPGQGVQETQYF.